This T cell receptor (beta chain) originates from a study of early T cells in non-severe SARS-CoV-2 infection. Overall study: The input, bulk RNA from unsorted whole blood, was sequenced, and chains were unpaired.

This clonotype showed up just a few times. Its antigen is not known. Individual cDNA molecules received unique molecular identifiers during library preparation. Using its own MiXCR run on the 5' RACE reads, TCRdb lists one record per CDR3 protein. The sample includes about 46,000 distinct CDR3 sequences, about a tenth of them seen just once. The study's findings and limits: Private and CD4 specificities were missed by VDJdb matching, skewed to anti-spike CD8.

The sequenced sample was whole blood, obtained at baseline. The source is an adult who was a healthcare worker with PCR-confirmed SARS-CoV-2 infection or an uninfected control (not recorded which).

CDR3 region: CSVGLSGHQPQHF. In DNA form, the CDR3 reads TGCAGCGTTGGTCTTTCCGGTCATCAGCCCCAGCATTTT. This sequence joins TRBV29-1 and TRBJ1-5, with D uncertain. Trimming removed 4 bases at V and 5 bases at J, with 12 bases between. This CDR3 spans 13 amino acids. Germline assignment: CDR1 SQVTM and CDR2 ANQGSEA.